This entry features one T cell receptor (beta chain) sequence. What antigen it recognizes has not been identified. The record has no base qualities; no much larger clone is one base away. CDR1 and CDR2 are drawn from the germline V gene: SGHDT, YYEEEE. The CDR3 runs 13 amino acids, cysteine and phenylalanine included. Of the read, only the CDR3 DNA is kept; its 39 bases are in frame from base 1. V loses 0 bases, J loses 8 bases, and the germline ends lie 11 bases apart. Whole blood was collected in K2EDTA tubes by collaborating institutions according to the institutions' own protocols. For TCRbeta analysis, collaborator samples were shipped as frozen whole blood, as isolated PBMCs, or as DNA extracted from either sample type. The data derive from a study of blood T cell repertoires in COVID-19 (dated by TCRdb to the early 2020s). Study-wide context: Samples from collaborators originated in the United States, Italy and Spain and spanned both the acute and convalescent phases of COVID-19. A de-identified subject ID, COVID-19 status, age in years and sex were almost always included in the sample metadata. A freely available public database, intended as a resource for researchers studying the immune response to SARS-CoV-2, is where the repertoires were released. The dataset comprised deeply sampled blood TCRbeta repertoires from subjects exposed to, actively infected with, or recovered from COVID-19. The samples were drawn from two sources: the first 160 participants of the ongoing ImmuneRACE study, and 950 to 1,500 subjects contributed by 6 global collaborators. HLA class I and class II types, where available, came from metadata supplied by the sample provider rather than from assay-based typing. The material from the prospective study consisted of cDNA or gDNA derived from T cells, B-cell-depleted T cells, or PBMCs.

Overall results and qualifications from the work: The amount of clinical and demographic metadata varied by source and participant and was provided uncurated.

The immunoSEQ Assay, a bias-controlled multiplex PCR, was used to amplify TCRbeta CDR3 regions from genomic DNA. The authors processed their data as follows. Within the assay, amplification of reference gene primers was used to estimate how many nucleated cells each sample contained. Sequence reads were collapsed and filtered to measure the absolute abundance of every unique TCRbeta CDR3 rearrangement. For each sample, productive Simpson clonality was calculated as the square root of Simpson's diversity index across productive rearrangements. As stored in TCRdb, this immuneACCESS dataset retains in-frame rearrangements with V and J assigned. A fraction of the clones does not appear; measured against another copy, unresolved V genes explain less than half of the discrepancy, and the remainder lacks a known reason. That table gives V, J and clone size, and the DNA gave D and trimming. This sample holds 35,000 to 50,000 clones; around 90% were observed only once. The ten largest clones represent approximately 2.9% of the sample.

The material sequenced was peripheral blood. The source is a man aged 50 or older with active COVID-19. The V gene is TRBV5-6 and the J gene is TRBJ1-1; no confident D gene assignment can be made. The DNA sequence is TGTGCCAGCAGCTTGGGAGGGCCCGGGGAAGCTTTCTTT. Translated, this is CASSLGGPGEAFF.